One T cell receptor (beta chain) is described in this entry. This sample was taken from a study of blood T cells in healthy people across ages. The second PCR ran about 6 to 11 cycles with a sample-barcoded 5' primer and J-beta primers. TCRdb called the 5' RACE reads again in MiXCR, with one record for every CDR3 protein. Here the sample spans about 1.5 million distinct CDR3 sequences, approximately 42% being singletons. This TCR came from a woman under 30 in good health. Sequencing was carried out using blood.

The chain's CDR3 is CASSFGVLAGSDTGELFF. DNA of the CDR3: TGTGCCAGCAGCTTTGGTGTTCTAGCGGGGAGTGACACCGGGGAGCTGTTTTTT. This chain connects TRBV5-6 to TRBJ2-2; 9 bases match TRBD2. The CDR3 covers 18 residues. The V gene's germline CDR1 is SGHDT and CDR2 YYEEEE. V was pared by 2 bases and J by 3 bases, with 11 bases of the junction left unmatched. The full variable domain, in which reference TRBV5-6 and TRBJ2-2 provide the parts outside the CDR3, is DAGVTQSPTHLIKTRGQQVTLRCSPKSGHDTVSWYQQALGQGPQFIFQYYEEEERQRGNFPDRFSGHQFPNYSSELNVNALLLGDSALYLCASSFGVLAGSDTGELFFGEGSRLTVL.